The 27 T cell receptor beta chains presented below share a single source sample, sequenced in a study of blood T cell repertoires in COVID-19. Some clones are missing from TCRdb's copy, which holds only in-frame ones; the method was immunoSEQ multiplex PCR. The repertoire has roughly 200,000 clones, around 84% of them found once; the top ten carry over 15%. The material sequenced was PBMCs or T cells enriched from blood (not recorded which). Receptors were obtained from a man in his forties who had recovered from COVID-19.

The gene calls are TRBV5-5 and TRBJ2-1; 7 bases fit TRBD2. CDR1 SGHKS and CDR2 YYEKEE come from the germline V gene (reference sequence). This CDR3 is 16 amino acids long. The V and J ends lost 4 bases and 0 bases, in that order; junction bases with no gene match: 7. The DNA of the CDR3 is TGTGCCAGCAGCCCAGCTAGCGGCGGCTCCTACAATGAGCAGTTCTTC. It yields the protein CASSPASGGSYNEQFF.

This clone has only a few counts. The chain couples TRBV6-4 to TRBJ2-3, with D tentatively TRBD2 (6 bases). The V gene lost 0 bases and the J gene lost 2 bases, with 9 bases spanning the gap. Germline V gene sequence: CDR1 MRHNA, CDR2 SNTAGT. The CDR3 spans 15 residues. The CDR3, as DNA: TGTGCCAGCAGTGACTCGGGGGGTTCCACAGATACGCAGTATTTT. Protein product: CASSDSGGSTDTQYF.

The genes are TRBV7-9 and TRBJ2-1; TRBD2 matches at 14 bases. The ends lost 4 bases at V and 7 bases at J; junction bases unmatched: 6. Germline CDR1 and CDR2: SEHNR and FQNEAQ (reference sequence). The CDR3 has 16 amino acids. CDR3: CASSSLGTSGRNEQFF. CDR3 DNA: TGTGCCAGCAGCTCCCTCGGGACTAGCGGGAGAAATGAGCAGTTCTTC.

The rearrangement uses TRBV27 and TRBJ2-7; 12 bases are shared with TRBD2. Germline V gene lookup returns CDR1 MNHEY and CDR2 SMNVEV (reference sequence). The CDR3 is 15 amino acids. J gave up 2 bases and V 6 bases, and 5 bases lay outside the gene matches. The CDR3 sequence is CASSLGLAGPYEQYF. CDR3 sequence (DNA): TGTGCCAGCAGCCTAGGACTAGCGGGGCCCTACGAGCAGTACTTC.

V usage is TRBV10-3 and J usage is TRBJ2-7, with D tentatively TRBD1 (5 bases). The V gene's germline CDR1 is ENHRY and CDR2 SYGVKD. The V end lost 1 base, the J end lost 2 bases, and 15 bases lay between the germline ends. The CDR3 contains 16 residues. CDR3 nucleotide sequence: TGTGCCATCAGTGAGTGGCCCTCAGACAGAGCCTACGAGCAGTACTTC. It translates to CAISEWPSDRAYEQYF.

V is TRBV29-1 and J is TRBJ1-3, with TRBD1 matching 11 bases. The CDR3 loop spans 16 amino acids. The trim removed 5 bases at V and 2 bases at J, leaving 8 bases unmatched. Germline CDR1 SQVTM, CDR2 ANQGSEA. The chain's CDR3 is CSVLDRGQEPGNTIYF. The CDR3 bases are TGCAGCGTTTTGGACAGGGGGCAGGAACCTGGAAACACCATATATTTT. Full variable domain (outside the CDR3, taken from reference TRBV29-1 and TRBJ1-3): SAVISQKPSRDICQRGTSLTIQCQVDSQVTMMFWYRQQPGQSLTLIATANQGSEATYESGFVIDKFPISRPNLTFSTLTVSNMSPEDSSIYLCSVLDRGQEPGNTIYFGEGSWLTVV.

J is TRBJ1-1 and V is TRBV7-2, with unresolved D. Trimming removed 1 base from V and 1 base from J, with 13 bases in between. CDR3 length: 16 residues. Germline-derived CDR1 and CDR2 are SGHTA and FQGNSA. CDR3 sequence: CASSLVTLRENTEAFF. The DNA of the CDR3 is TGTGCCAGCAGCTTAGTAACCTTGCGGGAGAACACTGAAGCTTTCTTT.

The gene calls are TRBV11-3 and TRBJ2-7, with no clear D. The V gene lost 2 bases and the J gene lost 6 bases, with 11 bases spanning the gap. CDR3 size: 13 residues. Germline V gene lookup returns CDR1 SGHNT and CDR2 YENEEA. The CDR3 loop reads CASSLNHGGEQYF. CDR3 DNA sequence: TGTGCCAGCAGCTTAAATCACGGCGGCGAGCAGTACTTC. The full variable domain, its missing parts supplied by reference TRBV11-3 and TRBJ2-7, is EAGVVQSPRYKIIEKKQPVAFWCNPISGHNTLYWYLQNLGQGPELLIRYENEEAVDDSQLPKDRFSAERLKGVDSTLKIQPAELGDSAVYLCASSLNHGGEQYFGPGTRLTVT.

This chain links TRBV3-1 (or the pseudogene TRBV3-2) with TRBJ2-7, with unresolved D. Germline CDR1 and CDR2: LGHDT and YNNKEL (reference sequence). Trimming shortened V by 5 bases and J by 0 bases, and 5 bases separated the two germline ends. This CDR3 has 12 residues. CDR3 in amino acids: CASSSLSYEQYF. The CDR3 DNA reads as TGTGCCAGCAGCTCCCTCTCCTACGAGCAGTACTTC.

The chain carries TRBV4-1 and TRBJ2-3; TRBD1 might be the D (6 bases). The CDR3 has 15 amino acids. CDR1 and CDR2 from the germline V gene are MGHRA and YSYEKL. The ends were cut back, 2 bases at V and 1 base at J, with 10 bases in the middle. The CDR3 reads CASSQQPGGTDTQYF. The CDR3 DNA reads as TGCGCCAGCAGCCAACAACCAGGGGGCACAGATACGCAGTATTTT.

CDR3 DNA sequence: TGTGCCAGCAGCTTAGCTAGCGGGAGTTACCACGAGCAGTACTTC. It codes for CASSLASGSYHEQYF. This chain links TRBV11-3 with TRBJ2-7; 10 bases agree with TRBD2. Germline lookup yields CDR1 SGHNT and CDR2 YENEEA. The CDR3 runs 15 residues. Trimming took 1 base from V and 5 from J; bases not matched to a gene: 5. The full variable domain, its missing parts supplied by reference TRBV11-3 and TRBJ2-7, is EAGVVQSPRYKIIEKKQPVAFWCNPISGHNTLYWYLQNLGQGPELLIRYENEEAVDDSQLPKDRFSAERLKGVDSTLKIQPAELGDSAVYLCASSLASGSYHEQYFGPGTRLTVT.

This clone came up a few times. This chain uses TRBV21-1 with TRBJ1-1; the DNA was not used to check the table's D call, TRBD1. TRBV21-1 is labeled a pseudogene. This CDR3 is built from 15 residues. This CDR3 is CASSVYRGRVTEAFF. CDR3 coding DNA: TGTGCCAGCAGCGTCTACAGGGGGCGCGTTACTGAAGCTTTCTTT.

J is TRBJ2-1 and V is TRBV28, with 8 bases that match TRBD2. The CDR3 consists of 17 residues. V was pared by 6 bases and J by 7 bases, with 17 bases of the junction left unmatched. The germline V gene encodes CDR1 MDHEN and CDR2 SYDVKM. CDR3 sequence reads: CASRQQGWGTRGNEQFF. The CDR3 DNA sequence: TGTGCCAGCAGACAGCAGGGTTGGGGGACTAGGGGGAATGAGCAGTTCTTC.

V is TRBV19 and J is TRBJ2-7; 9 nucleotides match TRBD2. J lost 2 bases, V lost 4 bases, and 3 bases had no gene match. Germline CDR1 reads LNHDA; CDR2 reads SQIVND (reference sequence). There are 14 residues in the CDR3. CDR3 sequence (DNA): TGTGCCAGTAGTAGCGGCGGGAGGGCCTACGAGCAGTACTTC. It yields the protein CASSSGGRAYEQYF. The full variable domain, rest sourced from reference TRBV19 and TRBJ2-7, is DGGITQSPKYLFRKEGQNVTLSCEQNLNHDAMYWYRQDPGQGLRLIYYSQIVNDFQKGDIAEGYSVSREKKESFPLTVTSAQKNPTAFYLCASSSGGRAYEQYFGPGTRLTVT.

The rearrangement uses TRBV28 and TRBJ1-5, with 11 bases fitting TRBD1. Germline trimming cut 7 bases from V and 7 bases from J; bases unmatched to any gene: 9. This CDR3 is built from 15 residues. The germline gives CDR1 MDHEN, CDR2 SYDVKM. The CDR3 DNA follows: TGTGCCAGCACTACAACGGGACAGGGGGACCAGCCCCAGCATTTT. This sequence encodes CASTTTGQGDQPQHF.

V and J are TRBV21-1 and TRBJ2-3; the table's D call TRBD2 went unverified against the DNA. TRBV21-1 is flagged as a pseudogene. The CDR3 runs to 16 residues. As DNA, the CDR3 is TGTGCCAGCAGCAATCATAGTCTAGCGGGAATGAATACGCAGTATTTT. Its protein product is CASSNHSLAGMNTQYF.

The chain couples TRBV7-6 to TRBJ2-2, with 14 bases identical to TRBD2. The germline V gene has CDR1 SGHVS and CDR2 FNYEAQ. J lost 8 bases, V lost 7 bases, and 6 bases had no gene match. The CDR3 runs 15 residues. CDR3 coding DNA: TGTGCCAGCAACAAAGGGACTAGCGGGAGTGGGGAGCTGTTTTTT. This encodes CASNKGTSGSGELFF.

This clone was counted once. The gene calls are TRBV19 and TRBJ1-1; D is undetermined. The CDR3 has 13 residues. Germline-derived CDR1 and CDR2 are LNHDA and SQIVND (reference sequence). V was cut by 4 bases and J by 4 bases, with 10 bases left in between. This chain's CDR3 is CASSTKGSTEAFF. The DNA for the CDR3 is TGTGCCAGTAGTACTAAAGGGAGCACTGAAGCTTTCTTT.

The V gene is TRBV18, the J gene TRBJ2-6; 12 nucleotides align to TRBD1. CDR1 is KGHSH and CDR2 is LQKENI in the germline V gene. The J segment lost 1 base and the V segment lost 3 bases, leaving 4 bases of the junction unmatched. This CDR3 has 18 amino acids. The CDR3 region is CASSPGGQGASGANVLTF. In DNA, the CDR3 is TGTGCCAGCTCACCGGGGGGACAGGGGGCGTCTGGGGCCAACGTCCTGACTTTC.

V usage is TRBV6-5 and J usage is TRBJ1-1, with 9 bases matching TRBD1. In germline, CDR1 is MNHEY, CDR2 SVGAGI. This CDR3 contains 14 residues. V was pared by 7 bases and J by 5 bases, with 8 bases of the junction left unmatched. The CDR3 DNA is TGTGCCAGCAACAATACAGGGGGCTCGACTGAAGCTTTCTTT. Amino acids: CASNNTGGSTEAFF.

This clone was counted only a few times. The V call is TRBV7-9, the J call TRBJ1-3; 8 nucleotides agree with TRBD1. Trimming cost V 5 bases and J 4 bases; bases outside gene matches: 4. CDR3 length equals 14 residues. CDR1 and CDR2 from the germline V gene are SEHNR and FQNEAQ (reference sequence). The CDR3 region has the DNA TGTGCCAGCAGCCCGACAGGGGCCGGAAACACCATATATTTT. Translation gives CASSPTGAGNTIYF.

The rearrangement uses TRBV21-1 and TRBJ2-4; the D segment call TRBD2 is taken from the table without a DNA check. TRBV21-1 is a documented pseudogene. This CDR3 comprises 19 residues. For the CDR3, the DNA is TGTGCCAGCAGCAAGAGGGGTCGGGGGACTTCCCCTGTGGACCACATTCAGTACTTC. It specifies CASSKRGRGTSPVDHIQYF.

This rearrangement joins TRBV5-4 to TRBJ2-5, with D perhaps TRBD2 (6 bases). Germline V lookup: CDR1 SGHNT, CDR2 YYREEE (reference sequence). The V and J ends lost 6 bases and 5 bases respectively, with 17 bases between them. This CDR3 spans 14 amino acids. This chain's CDR3 is CASTLSGGSETQYF. CDR3 in DNA: TGTGCCAGCACCTTAAGCGGAGGGTCGGAGACCCAGTACTTC.

The chain employs TRBV20-1 and TRBJ2-7, with 9 positions matching TRBD2. J was trimmed by 2 bases and V by 3 bases; bases with no gene match: 8. The CDR3 spans 15 residues. Germline CDR1 and CDR2: DFQATT and SNEGSKA (reference sequence). The CDR3 DNA is TGCAGTGCTAGTCCTGGGGCTAGCGGGACCTACGAGCAGTACTTC. Translated: CSASPGASGTYEQYF.

The rearrangement uses TRBV18 and TRBJ2-7, with no clear D. With 3 bases removed from V and 0 bases from J, the gap between germline ends came to 12 bases. CDR3 length: 15 residues. CDR1 KGHSH and CDR2 LQKENI come from the germline V gene. The CDR3 region is CASSPSAGISYEQYF. Written as DNA, the CDR3 is TGTGCCAGCTCACCGAGTGCAGGAATCTCCTACGAGCAGTACTTC.

This clone showed up just a few times. The rearrangement uses TRBV4-3 and TRBJ1-1; weak D call: TRBD1 (6 bases). The germline CDR1 and CDR2 sequences are LGHNA and YSLEER. Trimming removed 4 bases at V and 6 bases at J, with 18 bases between. The CDR3 length is 15 residues. The CDR3 nucleotides are TGCGCCAGCAGCCTCGATACTACAGGGATCGCTGAAGCTTTCTTT. Its translation: CASSLDTTGIAEAFF.

V usage is TRBV7-2 and J usage is TRBJ2-3, with 11 positions matching TRBD1. Germline CDR1 and CDR2: SGHTA and FQGNSA. This CDR3 region has 15 residues. Trimming took 5 bases from V and 3 from J; bases not matched to a gene: 4. The CDR3 DNA reads TGTGCCAGCAGCCTGGACAGGGGGCCGACAGATACGCAGTATTTT. Amino acids: CASSLDRGPTDTQYF.